The rows below give T cell receptor beta chains drawn from one sample of a study of cytomegalovirus exposure and HLA in healthy donors. Clones were read by immunoSEQ multiplex PCR, and TCRdb kept only the in-frame ones, dropping some. The repertoire consists of around 120,000 clones, with about three quarters occurring once and the leading ten covering about 30%. The sample taken for sequencing was PBMCs. The receptors here all came from a man in his 60s in good health and CMV-seropositive. The CDR3 runs from the conserved cysteine through the conserved F or W. A D gene is named only where the DNA matches it firmly. Expanded clones get a size class; other rows say once, few or many, or leave the size out.

clone_size: few
v_call: TRBV5-1
cdr3_length: 15
j_call: TRBJ2-3
d_call: TRBD2
cdr3_aa: CASSPGRGVTDTQYF
cdr3_nt: TGCGCCAGCAGCCCTGGTCGGGGGGTCACAGATACGCAGTATTTT

clone_size: NA
v_call: TRBV18
cdr3_length: 15
j_call: TRBJ1-2
d_call: NA
cdr3_aa: CASSPTPGNFYGYTF
cdr3_nt: TGTGCCAGCTCACCAACCCCAGGGAACTTCTATGGCTACACCTTC

clone_size: NA
v_call: TRBV10-3
cdr3_length: 16
j_call: TRBJ2-2
d_call: NA
cdr3_aa: CAIRAGAGDPTGELFF
cdr3_nt: TGTGCCATCAGGGCGGGGGCAGGGGACCCCACCGGGGAGCTGTTTTTT

clone_size: NA
v_call: TRBV10-3
cdr3_length: 14
j_call: TRBJ2-1
d_call: TRBD2
cdr3_aa: CAIRKPGLEDEQFF
cdr3_nt: TGTGCCATCAGGAAACCGGGACTAGAGGATGAGCAGTTCTTC

clone_size: NA
v_call: TRBV5-1
cdr3_length: 15
j_call: TRBJ1-2
d_call: TRBD1
cdr3_aa: CASRAWDRVRSGYTF
cdr3_nt: TGCGCCAGCAGGGCATGGGACAGGGTGAGGAGTGGCTACACCTTC

clone_size: NA
v_call: TRBV9
cdr3_length: 16
j_call: TRBJ2-1
d_call: TRBD2
cdr3_aa: CASSVDDQGWGGEQFF
cdr3_nt: TGTGCCAGCAGCGTAGATGACCAGGGTTGGGGGGGTGAGCAGTTCTTC

clone_size: NA
v_call: TRBV18
cdr3_length: 17
j_call: TRBJ1-1
d_call: NA
cdr3_aa: CASSPSLPDQGNTEAFF
cdr3_nt: TGTGCCAGCTCACCATCGCTACCAGACCAGGGAAACACTGAAGCTTTCTTT

clone_size: NA
v_call: TRBV5-1
cdr3_length: 16
j_call: TRBJ2-1
d_call: NA
cdr3_aa: CASSLGSIGSYNEQFF
cdr3_nt: TGCGCCAGCAGCTTGGGGAGCATCGGCTCCTACAATGAGCAGTTCTTC

clone_size: NA
v_call: TRBV18
cdr3_length: 16
j_call: TRBJ2-7
d_call: TRBD2
cdr3_aa: CASSPPAGGRLYEQYF
cdr3_nt: TGTGCCAGCTCACCACCGGCGGGAGGGCGACTCTACGAGCAGTACTTC

clone_size: NA
v_call: TRBV18
cdr3_length: 14
j_call: TRBJ2-4
d_call: NA
cdr3_aa: CASSPPQQINSQYF
cdr3_nt: TGTGCCAGCTCACCACCACAACAGATAAACAGTCAGTACTTC

clone_size: NA
v_call: TRBV6-5
cdr3_length: 15
j_call: TRBJ2-3
d_call: TRBD2
cdr3_aa: CASSWIRGGTDTQYF
cdr3_nt: TGTGCCAGCAGCTGGATCCGGGGGGGCACAGATACGCAGTATTTT

clone_size: NA
v_call: TRBV7-2
cdr3_length: 17
j_call: TRBJ1-5
d_call: NA
cdr3_aa: CASRATGGHYSNQPQHF
cdr3_nt: TGTGCCAGCAGGGCTACGGGGGGGCATTATAGCAATCAGCCCCAGCATTTT

clone_size: NA
v_call: TRBV2
cdr3_length: 18
j_call: TRBJ2-6
d_call: TRBD1
cdr3_aa: CASSERGQGVSGANVLTF
cdr3_nt: TGTGCCAGCAGTGAAAGGGGACAGGGGGTGTCTGGGGCCAACGTCCTGACTTTC

clone_size: NA
v_call: TRBV13
cdr3_length: 17
j_call: TRBJ2-7
d_call: NA
cdr3_aa: CASSLRVALVPSYEQYF
cdr3_nt: TGTGCCAGCAGCTTAAGAGTCGCGCTAGTACCTTCCTACGAGCAGTACTTC

clone_size: NA
v_call: TRBV28
cdr3_length: 15
j_call: TRBJ1-4
d_call: NA
cdr3_aa: CASSFAGADNEKLFF
cdr3_nt: TGTGCCAGCAGTTTCGCAGGGGCGGATAATGAAAAACTGTTTTTT

clone_size: NA
v_call: TRBV5-6
cdr3_length: 17
j_call: TRBJ2-3
d_call: TRBD2
cdr3_aa: CASSIGGLRIRTDTQYF
cdr3_nt: TGTGCCAGCAGCATCGGGGGGTTGAGGATTCGCACAGATACGCAGTATTTT

clone_size: NA
v_call: TRBV5-1
cdr3_length: 16
j_call: TRBJ2-1
d_call: TRBD2
cdr3_aa: CASSRGASGGINEQFF
cdr3_nt: TGCGCCAGCAGCCGTGGTGCTAGCGGGGGGATCAATGAGCAGTTCTTC

clone_size: NA
v_call: TRBV4-2
cdr3_length: 15
j_call: TRBJ2-5
d_call: TRBD2
cdr3_aa: CASSPLLGGAETQYF
cdr3_nt: TGTGCCAGCAGCCCCCTTCTCGGGGGGGCAGAGACCCAGTACTTC

clone_size: NA
v_call: TRBV18
cdr3_length: 13
j_call: TRBJ1-1
d_call: TRBD1
cdr3_aa: CASGGQANTEAFF
cdr3_nt: TGTGCCAGCGGGGGACAGGCGAACACTGAAGCTTTCTTT

clone_size: NA
v_call: TRBV19
cdr3_length: 14
j_call: TRBJ1-5
d_call: NA
cdr3_aa: CASSIHRGNQPQHF
cdr3_nt: TGTGCCAGTAGTATCCATCGGGGAAATCAGCCCCAGCATTTT

clone_size: few
v_call: TRBV5-1
cdr3_length: 17
j_call: TRBJ2-3
d_call: TRBD2
cdr3_aa: CASSLSLAGDGTDTQYF
cdr3_nt: TGCGCCAGCAGCTTGTCCCTAGCGGGAGACGGGACAGATACGCAGTATTTT

clone_size: NA
v_call: TRBV2
cdr3_length: 13
j_call: TRBJ1-5
d_call: NA
cdr3_aa: CASTPGANQPQHF
cdr3_nt: TGTGCCAGCACACCAGGGGCGAACCAGCCCCAGCATTTT

clone_size: NA
v_call: TRBV9
cdr3_length: 20
j_call: TRBJ2-6
d_call: TRBD2
cdr3_aa: CASSAHPVIAGGPGANVLTF
cdr3_nt: TGTGCCAGCAGCGCCCACCCAGTGATAGCGGGGGGGCCTGGGGCCAACGTCCTGACTTTC

clone_size: NA
v_call: TRBV4-1
cdr3_length: 14
j_call: TRBJ2-2
d_call: NA
cdr3_aa: CASSQWRNTGELFF
cdr3_nt: TGCGCCAGCAGCCAATGGAGAAATACCGGGGAGCTGTTTTTT

clone_size: NA
v_call: TRBV7-9
cdr3_length: 14
j_call: TRBJ1-1
d_call: NA
cdr3_aa: CASSRGGMNTEAFF
cdr3_nt: TGTGCCAGCAGCCGGGGTGGGATGAACACTGAAGCTTTCTTT

clone_size: NA
v_call: TRBV7-3
cdr3_length: 14
j_call: TRBJ1-1
d_call: TRBD1
cdr3_aa: CASSTTGGHTEAFF
cdr3_nt: TGTGCCAGCAGCACGACAGGGGGCCACACTGAAGCTTTCTTT

clone_size: NA
v_call: TRBV30
cdr3_length: 14
j_call: TRBJ1-2
d_call: TRBD1
cdr3_aa: CAGTGTGGVYGYTF
cdr3_nt: TGTGCCGGGACCGGGACAGGGGGGGTCTATGGCTACACCTTC

clone_size: once
v_call: TRBV7-2
cdr3_length: 14
j_call: TRBJ2-7
d_call: TRBD1
cdr3_aa: CASKQGTATYEQYF
cdr3_nt: TGTGCCAGCAAACAGGGGACAGCCACCTACGAGCAGTACTTC

clone_size: NA
v_call: TRBV4-1
cdr3_length: 14
j_call: TRBJ2-7
d_call: TRBD1
cdr3_aa: CASSLGQGPLEQYF
cdr3_nt: TGCGCCAGCAGCCTGGGACAGGGCCCCTTGGAGCAGTACTTC

clone_size: NA
v_call: TRBV13
cdr3_length: 16
j_call: TRBJ2-1
d_call: TRBD2
cdr3_aa: CASSLAGGGALNEQFF
cdr3_nt: TGTGCCAGCAGCTTAGCGGGCGGGGGGGCCCTCAATGAGCAGTTCTTC

clone_size: NA
v_call: TRBV27
cdr3_length: 15
j_call: TRBJ1-2
d_call: NA
cdr3_aa: CASSPDRFGHYGYTF
cdr3_nt: TGTGCCAGCAGCCCTGACAGGTTCGGTCACTATGGCTACACCTTC

clone_size: NA
v_call: TRBV5-1
cdr3_length: 14
j_call: TRBJ1-4
d_call: TRBD1
cdr3_aa: CASSTGQANEKLFF
cdr3_nt: TGCGCCAGCAGCACAGGACAGGCTAATGAAAAACTGTTTTTT

clone_size: once
v_call: TRBV5-4
cdr3_length: 13
j_call: TRBJ1-2
d_call: NA
cdr3_aa: CASSPSHGYGYTF
cdr3_nt: TGTGCCAGCAGCCCGAGCCACGGCTATGGCTACACCTTC

clone_size: few
v_call: TRBV11-2
cdr3_length: 14
j_call: TRBJ2-1
d_call: TRBD1
cdr3_aa: CASNRDRADNEQFF
cdr3_nt: TGTGCCAGCAACCGGGACAGGGCGGACAATGAGCAGTTCTTC

clone_size: few
v_call: TRBV2
cdr3_length: 13
j_call: TRBJ1-4
d_call: NA
cdr3_aa: CASRTGFNEKLFF
cdr3_nt: TGTGCCAGCAGGACAGGTTTTAATGAAAAACTGTTTTTT

clone_size: once
v_call: TRBV7-2
cdr3_length: 19
j_call: TRBJ2-7
d_call: TRBD2
cdr3_aa: CASSFGASGRGEYSYEQYF
cdr3_nt: TGTGCCAGCAGCTTCGGGGCTAGCGGGAGGGGCGAGTACTCCTACGAGCAGTACTTC

clone_size: NA
v_call: TRBV30
cdr3_length: 13
j_call: TRBJ1-4
d_call: NA
cdr3_aa: CAWSVRGSEKLFF
cdr3_nt: TGTGCCTGGAGTGTACGGGGAAGTGAAAAACTGTTTTTT

clone_size: NA
v_call: TRBV2
cdr3_length: 15
j_call: TRBJ1-1
d_call: TRBD1
cdr3_aa: CASSATGSSGTEAFF
cdr3_nt: TGTGCCAGCAGCGCGACAGGGTCGTCGGGGACTGAAGCTTTCTTT

clone_size: NA
v_call: TRBV10-1
cdr3_length: 18
j_call: TRBJ1-1
d_call: NA
cdr3_aa: CASSESGGPGREDTEAFF
cdr3_nt: TGCGCCAGCAGTGAGTCGGGGGGGCCAGGGAGGGAGGACACTGAAGCTTTCTTT

clone_size: NA
v_call: TRBV7-9
cdr3_length: 15
j_call: TRBJ2-1
d_call: NA
cdr3_aa: CASSSYQSGYNEQFF
cdr3_nt: TGTGCCAGCAGCTCCTACCAGTCAGGATACAATGAGCAGTTCTTC

clone_size: NA
v_call: TRBV2
cdr3_length: 14
j_call: TRBJ1-1
d_call: TRBD1
cdr3_aa: CASSERTGKTEAFF
cdr3_nt: TGTGCCAGCAGTGAAAGGACAGGGAAAACTGAAGCTTTCTTT

clone_size: NA
v_call: TRBV18
cdr3_length: 16
j_call: TRBJ1-5
d_call: NA
cdr3_aa: CASSELEGMSKQPQHF
cdr3_nt: TGTGCCAGCTCAGAACTGGAGGGGATGTCTAAACAGCCCCAGCATTTT

clone_size: NA
v_call: TRBV5-1
cdr3_length: 16
j_call: TRBJ2-3
d_call: TRBD1
cdr3_aa: CASSLGDRPFTDTQYF
cdr3_nt: TGCGCCAGCAGCTTGGGGGACAGGCCTTTCACAGATACGCAGTATTTT

clone_size: NA
v_call: TRBV4-1
cdr3_length: 13
j_call: TRBJ1-2
d_call: NA
cdr3_aa: CASSQDSTGGYTF
cdr3_nt: TGCGCCAGCAGCCAAGATTCGACAGGCGGCTACACCTTC

clone_size: few
v_call: TRBV18
cdr3_length: 15
j_call: TRBJ1-1
d_call: TRBD1
cdr3_aa: CASSPPGTGRSEAFF
cdr3_nt: TGTGCCAGCTCACCACCGGGGACAGGGCGCTCGGAAGCTTTCTTT

clone_size: NA
v_call: TRBV9
cdr3_length: 14
j_call: TRBJ1-3
d_call: NA
cdr3_aa: CASSSQGSGNTIYF
cdr3_nt: TGTGCCAGCAGCTCCCAGGGGTCTGGAAACACCATATATTTT